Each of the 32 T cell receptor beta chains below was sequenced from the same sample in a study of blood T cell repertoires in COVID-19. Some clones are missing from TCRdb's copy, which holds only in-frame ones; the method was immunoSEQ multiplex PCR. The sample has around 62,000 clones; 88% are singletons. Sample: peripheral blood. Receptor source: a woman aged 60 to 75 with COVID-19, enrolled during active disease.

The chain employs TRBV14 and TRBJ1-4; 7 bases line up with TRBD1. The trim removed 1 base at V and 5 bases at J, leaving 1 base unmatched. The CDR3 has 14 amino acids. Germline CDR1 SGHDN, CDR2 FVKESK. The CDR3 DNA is TGTGCCAGCAGCCAAGGACAGGGAAATGAAAAACTGTTTTTT. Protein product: CASSQGQGNEKLFF.

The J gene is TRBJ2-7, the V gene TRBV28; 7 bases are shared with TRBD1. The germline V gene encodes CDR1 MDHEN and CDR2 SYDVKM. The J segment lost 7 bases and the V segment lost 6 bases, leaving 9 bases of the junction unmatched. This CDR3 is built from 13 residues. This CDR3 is CASSLGTAREQYF. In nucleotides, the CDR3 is TGTGCCAGCAGCCTCGGGACAGCTCGGGAGCAGTACTTC.

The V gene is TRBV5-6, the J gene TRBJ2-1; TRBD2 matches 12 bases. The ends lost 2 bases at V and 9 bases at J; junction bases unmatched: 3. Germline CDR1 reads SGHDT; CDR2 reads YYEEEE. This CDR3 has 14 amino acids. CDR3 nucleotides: TGTGCCAGCAGCTTCCTAGCGGGAGGGGCTGAGCAGTTCTTC. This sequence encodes CASSFLAGGAEQFF.

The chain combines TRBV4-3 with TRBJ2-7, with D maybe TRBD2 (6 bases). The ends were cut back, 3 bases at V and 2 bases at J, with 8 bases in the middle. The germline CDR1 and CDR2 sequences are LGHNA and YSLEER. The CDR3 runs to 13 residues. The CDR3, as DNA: TGCGCCAGCAGCCAGCGGGAAGCCTACGAGCAGTACTTC. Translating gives CASSQREAYEQYF.

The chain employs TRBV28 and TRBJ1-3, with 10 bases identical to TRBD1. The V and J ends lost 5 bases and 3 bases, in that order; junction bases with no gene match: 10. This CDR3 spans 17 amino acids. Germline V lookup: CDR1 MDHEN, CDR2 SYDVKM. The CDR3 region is CASSPTPGTGVGNTIYF. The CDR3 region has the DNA TGTGCCAGCAGTCCAACCCCCGGGACAGGGGTTGGAAACACCATATATTTT.

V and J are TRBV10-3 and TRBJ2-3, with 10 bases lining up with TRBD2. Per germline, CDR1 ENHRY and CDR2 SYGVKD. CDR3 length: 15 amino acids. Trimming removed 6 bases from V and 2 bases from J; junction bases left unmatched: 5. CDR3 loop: CAIRTGLADTDTQYF. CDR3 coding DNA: TGTGCCATCAGGACCGGACTAGCGGACACAGATACGCAGTATTTT.

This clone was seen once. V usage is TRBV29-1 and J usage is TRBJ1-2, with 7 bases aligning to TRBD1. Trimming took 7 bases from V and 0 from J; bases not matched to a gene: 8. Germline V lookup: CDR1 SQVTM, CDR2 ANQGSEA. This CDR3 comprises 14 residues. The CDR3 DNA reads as TGCAGCGCTGGACGGGACAGCTCTAACTATGGCTACACCTTC. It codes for CSAGRDSSNYGYTF. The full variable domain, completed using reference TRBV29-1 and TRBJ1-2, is SAVISQKPSRDICQRGTSLTIQCQVDSQVTMMFWYRQQPGQSLTLIATANQGSEATYESGFVIDKFPISRPNLTFSTLTVSNMSPEDSSIYLCSAGRDSSNYGYTFGSGTRLTVV.

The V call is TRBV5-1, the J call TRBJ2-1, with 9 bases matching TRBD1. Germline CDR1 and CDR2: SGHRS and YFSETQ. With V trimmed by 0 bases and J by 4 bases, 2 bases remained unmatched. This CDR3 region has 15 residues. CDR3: CASSLGDRDYNEQFF. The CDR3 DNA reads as TGCGCCAGCAGCTTGGGGGACAGGGATTACAATGAGCAGTTCTTC.

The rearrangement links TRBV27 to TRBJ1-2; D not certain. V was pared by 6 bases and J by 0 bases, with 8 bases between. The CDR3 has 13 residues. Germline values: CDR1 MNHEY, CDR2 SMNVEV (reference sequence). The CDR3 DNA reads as TGTGCCAGCAGCCTGGCGGCTAACTATGGCTACACCTTC. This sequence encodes CASSLAANYGYTF.

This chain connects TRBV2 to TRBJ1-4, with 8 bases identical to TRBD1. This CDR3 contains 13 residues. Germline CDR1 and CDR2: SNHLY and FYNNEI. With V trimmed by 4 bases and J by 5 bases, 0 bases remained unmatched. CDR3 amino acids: CASSGQGNEKLFF. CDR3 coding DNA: TGTGCCAGCAGTGGACAGGGGAATGAAAAACTGTTTTTT. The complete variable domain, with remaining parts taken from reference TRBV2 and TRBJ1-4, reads EPEVTQTPSHQVTQMGQEVILRCVPISNHLYFYWYRQILGQKVEFLVSFYNNEISEKSEIFDDQFSVERPDGSNFTLKIRSTKLEDSAMYFCASSGQGNEKLFFGSGTQLSVL.

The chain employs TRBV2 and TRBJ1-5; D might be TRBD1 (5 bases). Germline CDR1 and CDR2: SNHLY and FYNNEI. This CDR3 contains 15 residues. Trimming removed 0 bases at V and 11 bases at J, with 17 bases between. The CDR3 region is CASSEAAGIPKAQHF. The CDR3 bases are TGTGCCAGCAGTGAAGCAGCAGGGATTCCAAAGGCCCAGCATTTT.

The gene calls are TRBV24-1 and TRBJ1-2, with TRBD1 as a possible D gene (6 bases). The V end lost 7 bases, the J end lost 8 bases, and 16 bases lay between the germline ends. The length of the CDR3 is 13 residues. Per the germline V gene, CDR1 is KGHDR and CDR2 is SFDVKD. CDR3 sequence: CATSHRETGGYTF. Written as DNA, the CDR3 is TGTGCCACCAGCCACAGGGAAACGGGCGGCTACACCTTC.

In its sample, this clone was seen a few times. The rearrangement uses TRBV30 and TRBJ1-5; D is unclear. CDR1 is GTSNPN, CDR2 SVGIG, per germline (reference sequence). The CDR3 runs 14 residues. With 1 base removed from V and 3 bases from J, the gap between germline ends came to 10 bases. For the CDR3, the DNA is TGTGCCTGGAGTGGGGCCCTAAACAATCAGCCCCAGCATTTT. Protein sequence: CAWSGALNNQPQHF.

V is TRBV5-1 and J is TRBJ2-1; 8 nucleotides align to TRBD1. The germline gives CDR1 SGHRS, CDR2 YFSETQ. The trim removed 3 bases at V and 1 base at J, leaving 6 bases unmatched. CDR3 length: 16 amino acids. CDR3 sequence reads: CASSSATGGSYNEQFF. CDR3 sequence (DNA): TGCGCCAGCAGCTCAGCCACAGGGGGGTCCTACAATGAGCAGTTCTTC. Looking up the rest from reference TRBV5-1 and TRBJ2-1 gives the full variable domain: KAGVTQTPRYLIKTRGQQVTLSCSPISGHRSVSWYQQTPGQGLQFLFEYFSETQRNKGNFPGRFSGRQFSNSRSEMNVSTLELGDSALYLCASSSATGGSYNEQFFGPGTRLTVL.

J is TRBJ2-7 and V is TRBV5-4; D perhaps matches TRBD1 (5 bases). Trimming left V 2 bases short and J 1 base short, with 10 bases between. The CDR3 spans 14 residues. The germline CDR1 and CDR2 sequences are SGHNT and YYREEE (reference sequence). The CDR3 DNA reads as TGTGCCAGCAGCTTAAGGGGTGTTTCCTACGAGCAGTACTTC. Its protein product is CASSLRGVSYEQYF.

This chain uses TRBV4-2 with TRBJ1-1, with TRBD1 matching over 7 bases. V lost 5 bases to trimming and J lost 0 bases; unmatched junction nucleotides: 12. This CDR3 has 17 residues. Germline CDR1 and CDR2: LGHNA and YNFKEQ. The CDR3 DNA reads TGTGCCAGCAGCTTAGGACAGGCCGGAGGGCTGAACACTGAAGCTTTCTTT. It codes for CASSLGQAGGLNTEAFF.

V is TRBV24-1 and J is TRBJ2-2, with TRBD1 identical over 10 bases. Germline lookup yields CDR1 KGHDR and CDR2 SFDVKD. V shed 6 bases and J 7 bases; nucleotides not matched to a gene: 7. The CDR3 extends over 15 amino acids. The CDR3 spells CATSSDRGLFGELFF. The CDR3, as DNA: TGTGCCACCAGTTCAGACAGGGGGCTTTTCGGGGAGCTGTTTTTT.

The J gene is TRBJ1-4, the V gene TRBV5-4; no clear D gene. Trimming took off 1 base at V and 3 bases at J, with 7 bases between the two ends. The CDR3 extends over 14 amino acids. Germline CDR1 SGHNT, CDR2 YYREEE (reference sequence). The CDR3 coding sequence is TGTGCCAGCAGCTTGTGGGCAGCTAATGAAAAACTGTTTTTT. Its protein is CASSLWAANEKLFF.

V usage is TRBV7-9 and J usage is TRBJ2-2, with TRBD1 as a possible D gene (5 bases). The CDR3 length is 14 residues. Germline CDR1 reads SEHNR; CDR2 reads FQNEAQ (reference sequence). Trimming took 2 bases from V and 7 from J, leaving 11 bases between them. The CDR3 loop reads CASSLTTEDGELFF. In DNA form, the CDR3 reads TGTGCCAGCAGCTTAACGACAGAGGACGGGGAGCTGTTTTTT.

The CDR3 nucleotides are TGTGCCAGCAGCCGGGGGGAAGCTTTCTTT. Amino acid sequence: CASSRGEAFF. V is TRBV28 and J is TRBJ1-1, with TRBD1 as a possible D gene (5 bases). The CDR3 spans 10 residues. V lost 6 bases to trimming and J lost 8 bases, with 7 bases between them. Germline CDR1 reads MDHEN; CDR2 reads SYDVKM. Based on the CDR3 plus reference TRBV28 and TRBJ1-1, the full variable domain is DVKVTQSSRYLVKRTGEKVFLECVQDMDHENMFWYRQDPGLGLRLIYFSYDVKMKEKGDIPEGYSVSREKKERFSLILESASTNQTSMYLCASSRGEAFFGQGTRLTVV.

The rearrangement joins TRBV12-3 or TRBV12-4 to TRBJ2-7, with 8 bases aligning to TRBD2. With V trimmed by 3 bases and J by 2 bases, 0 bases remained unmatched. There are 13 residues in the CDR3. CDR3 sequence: CASSLGLAYEQYF. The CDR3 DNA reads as TGTGCCAGCAGTTTGGGACTAGCCTACGAGCAGTACTTC.

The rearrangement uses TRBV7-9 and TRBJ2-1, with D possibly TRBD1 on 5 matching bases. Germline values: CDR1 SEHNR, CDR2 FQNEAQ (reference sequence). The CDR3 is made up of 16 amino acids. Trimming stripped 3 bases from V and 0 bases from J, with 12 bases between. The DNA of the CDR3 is TGTGCCAGCAGCTTGAGACAGCTTAGCTCCTACAATGAGCAGTTCTTC. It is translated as CASSLRQLSSYNEQFF.

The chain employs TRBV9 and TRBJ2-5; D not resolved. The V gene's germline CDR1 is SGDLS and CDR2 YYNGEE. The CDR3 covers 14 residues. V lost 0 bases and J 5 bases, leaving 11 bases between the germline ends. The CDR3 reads CASSVADLEETQYF. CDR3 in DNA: TGTGCCAGCAGCGTAGCCGACTTGGAGGAGACCCAGTACTTC. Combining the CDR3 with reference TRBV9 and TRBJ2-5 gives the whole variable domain DSGVTQTPKHLITATGQRVTLRCSPRSGDLSVYWYQQSLDQGLQFLIQYYNGEERAKGNILERFSAQQFPDLHSELNLSSLELGDSALYFCASSVADLEETQYFGPGTRLLVL.

CDR3 coding DNA: TGTGCCACCAGTGATCCCGGACAGGGAGGCACAGATACGCAGTATTTT. This gives the protein CATSDPGQGGTDTQYF. The chain carries TRBV24-1 and TRBJ2-3; 8 bases are a match to TRBD1. In germline, CDR1 is KGHDR, CDR2 SFDVKD. Trimming took 3 bases from V and 1 from J; bases not matched to a gene: 5. The CDR3 contains 16 residues.

CDR3 protein: CASSWAGTRSSTDTQYF. The CDR3 DNA is TGCGCCAGCAGCTGGGCCGGGACTAGGTCTAGCACAGATACGCAGTATTTT. The chain couples TRBV5-1 to TRBJ2-3; 8 bases fit TRBD2. The V and J ends lost 3 bases and 0 bases, in that order; junction bases with no gene match: 9. CDR1 is SGHRS, CDR2 YFSETQ, per germline. The CDR3 is 17 residues long.

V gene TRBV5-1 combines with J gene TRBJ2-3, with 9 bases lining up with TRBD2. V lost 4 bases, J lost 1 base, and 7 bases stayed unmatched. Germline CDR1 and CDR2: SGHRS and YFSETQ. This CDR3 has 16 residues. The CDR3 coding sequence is TGCGCCAGCAGCCCGTTAGCGGGAGTGGGCACAGATACGCAGTATTTT. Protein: CASSPLAGVGTDTQYF.

The CDR3 reads CASRRAVPPEAKNIQYF. CDR3 nucleotides: TGTGCCAGCAGGAGGGCAGTCCCACCAGAAGCCAAAAACATTCAGTACTTC. V gene TRBV21-1 combines with J gene TRBJ2-4; TRBD2 is the table's D call and was not checked against the DNA. TRBV21-1 corresponds to a pseudogene. The CDR3 is 17 amino acids.

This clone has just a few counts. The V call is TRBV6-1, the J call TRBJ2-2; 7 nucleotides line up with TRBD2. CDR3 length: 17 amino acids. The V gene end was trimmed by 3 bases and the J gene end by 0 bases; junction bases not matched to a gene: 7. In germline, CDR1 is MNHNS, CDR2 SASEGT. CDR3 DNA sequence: TGTGCCAGCAGTGAGTTCGGGACTACCACGAACACCGGGGAGCTGTTTTTT. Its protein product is CASSEFGTTTNTGELFF.

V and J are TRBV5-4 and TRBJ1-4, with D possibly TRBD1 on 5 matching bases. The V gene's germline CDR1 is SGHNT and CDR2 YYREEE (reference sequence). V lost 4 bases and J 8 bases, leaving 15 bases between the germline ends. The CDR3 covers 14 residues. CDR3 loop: CASSVMDNREKLFF. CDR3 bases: TGTGCCAGCAGCGTAATGGACAACCGGGAAAAACTGTTTTTT.

The CDR3 DNA follows: TGTGCCAGCAGATCGATCACAGGGTTTATGCGCTACACCTTC. Translated, it gives CASRSITGFMRYTF. V gene TRBV5-8 combines with J gene TRBJ1-2; TRBD1 is a possible D gene (6 bases). Trimming shortened V by 5 bases and J by 9 bases, and 20 bases separated the two germline ends. Germline-derived CDR1 and CDR2 are SGHTS and YDEGEE. This CDR3 has 14 residues.

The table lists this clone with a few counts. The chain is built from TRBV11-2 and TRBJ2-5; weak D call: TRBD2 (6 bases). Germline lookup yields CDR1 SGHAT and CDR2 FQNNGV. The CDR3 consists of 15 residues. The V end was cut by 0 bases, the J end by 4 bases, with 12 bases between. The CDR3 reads CASSLDQGSGETQYF. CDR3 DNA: TGTGCCAGCAGCTTAGATCAGGGTAGCGGAGAGACCCAGTACTTC. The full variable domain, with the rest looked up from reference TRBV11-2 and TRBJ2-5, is EAGVAQSPRYKIIEKRQSVAFWCNPISGHATLYWYQQILGQGPKLLIQFQNNGVVDDSQLPKDRFSAERLKGVDSTLKIQPAKLEDSAVYLCASSLDQGSGETQYFGPGTRLLVL.

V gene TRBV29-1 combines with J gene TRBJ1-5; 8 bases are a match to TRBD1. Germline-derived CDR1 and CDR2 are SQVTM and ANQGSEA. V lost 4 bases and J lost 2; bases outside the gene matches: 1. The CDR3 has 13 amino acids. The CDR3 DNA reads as TGCAGCGTTGTACAGGGGGGCAATCAGCCCCAGCATTTT. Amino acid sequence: CSVVQGGNQPQHF.